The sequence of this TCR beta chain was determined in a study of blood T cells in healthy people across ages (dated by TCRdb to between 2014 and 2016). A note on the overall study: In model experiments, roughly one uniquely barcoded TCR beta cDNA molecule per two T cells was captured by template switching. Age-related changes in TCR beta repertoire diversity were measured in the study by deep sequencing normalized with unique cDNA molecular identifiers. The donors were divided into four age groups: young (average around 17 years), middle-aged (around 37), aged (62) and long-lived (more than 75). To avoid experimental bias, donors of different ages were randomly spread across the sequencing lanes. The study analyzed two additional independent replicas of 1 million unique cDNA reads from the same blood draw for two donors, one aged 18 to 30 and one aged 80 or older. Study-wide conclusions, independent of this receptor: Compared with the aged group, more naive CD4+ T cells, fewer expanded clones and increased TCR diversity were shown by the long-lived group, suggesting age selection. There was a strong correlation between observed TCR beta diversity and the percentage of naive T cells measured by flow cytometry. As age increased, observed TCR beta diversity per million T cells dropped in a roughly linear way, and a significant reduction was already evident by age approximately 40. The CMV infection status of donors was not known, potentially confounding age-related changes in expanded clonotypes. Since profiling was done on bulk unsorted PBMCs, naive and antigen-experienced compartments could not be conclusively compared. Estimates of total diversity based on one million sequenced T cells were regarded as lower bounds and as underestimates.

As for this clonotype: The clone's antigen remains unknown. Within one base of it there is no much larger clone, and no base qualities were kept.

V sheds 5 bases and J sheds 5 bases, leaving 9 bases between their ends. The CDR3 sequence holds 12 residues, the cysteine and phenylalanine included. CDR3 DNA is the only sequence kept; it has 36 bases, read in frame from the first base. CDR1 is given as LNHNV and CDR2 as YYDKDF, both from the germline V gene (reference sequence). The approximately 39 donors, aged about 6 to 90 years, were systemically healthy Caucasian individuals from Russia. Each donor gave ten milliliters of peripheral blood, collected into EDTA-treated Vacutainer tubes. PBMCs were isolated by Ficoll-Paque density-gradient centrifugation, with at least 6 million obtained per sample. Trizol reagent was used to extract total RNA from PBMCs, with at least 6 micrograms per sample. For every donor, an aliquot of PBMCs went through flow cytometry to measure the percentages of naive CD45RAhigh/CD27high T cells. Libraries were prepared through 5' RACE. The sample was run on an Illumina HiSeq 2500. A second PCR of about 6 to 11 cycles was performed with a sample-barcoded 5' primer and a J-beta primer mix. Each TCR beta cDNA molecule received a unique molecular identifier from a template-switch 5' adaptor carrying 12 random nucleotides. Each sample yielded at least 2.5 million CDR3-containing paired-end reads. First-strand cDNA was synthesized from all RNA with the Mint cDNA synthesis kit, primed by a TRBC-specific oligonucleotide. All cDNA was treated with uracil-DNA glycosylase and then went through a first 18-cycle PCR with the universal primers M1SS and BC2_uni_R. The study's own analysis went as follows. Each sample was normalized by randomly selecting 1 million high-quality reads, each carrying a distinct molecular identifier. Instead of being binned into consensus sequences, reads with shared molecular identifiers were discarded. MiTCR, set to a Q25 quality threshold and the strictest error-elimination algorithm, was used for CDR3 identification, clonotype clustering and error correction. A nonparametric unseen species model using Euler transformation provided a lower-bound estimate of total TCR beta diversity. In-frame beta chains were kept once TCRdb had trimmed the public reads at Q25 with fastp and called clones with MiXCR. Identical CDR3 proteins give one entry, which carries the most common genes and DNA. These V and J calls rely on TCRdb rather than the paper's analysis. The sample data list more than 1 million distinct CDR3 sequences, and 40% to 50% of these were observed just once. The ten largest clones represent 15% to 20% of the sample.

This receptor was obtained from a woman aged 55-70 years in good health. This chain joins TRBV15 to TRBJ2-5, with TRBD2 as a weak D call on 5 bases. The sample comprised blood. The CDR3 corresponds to CATSELGETQYF. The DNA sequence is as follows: TGTGCCACCAGCGAACTAGGGGAGACCCAGTACTTC.